Shown below are 5 T cell receptor beta chains from a single sample sequenced in a study of T cell responses to AZD1222 COVID-19 vaccine. Repertoires were generated with immunoSEQ multiplex PCR, while TCRdb's copy carries only in-frame clones and drops some. The sample shows 86,000 or so clones, about 86% of them seen only once. This material consisted of peripheral blood, taken 28 days after the second AZD1222 dose. Receptors were obtained from an adult who received the AZD1222 COVID-19 vaccine.

This chain connects TRBV2 to TRBJ2-2; D possibly corresponds to TRBD1 (6 bases). Per the germline V gene, CDR1 is SNHLY and CDR2 is FYNNEI. The CDR3 totals 17 residues. Trimming pared 5 bases from V and 1 base from J, leaving 17 bases between. DNA for the CDR3: TGTGCCAGCAGTACAAACCCCGGGACATTGAACACCGGGGAGCTGTTTTTT. This sequence encodes CASSTNPGTLNTGELFF.

The V call is TRBV19, the J call TRBJ1-6, with TRBD1 identical over 9 bases. V lost 5 bases to trimming and J lost 8 bases; unmatched junction nucleotides: 10. The length of the CDR3 is 16 residues. The germline CDR1 and CDR2 sequences are LNHDA and SQIVND (reference sequence). Here the CDR3 reads CASSLDRGILHSPLHF. CDR3 DNA sequence: TGTGCCAGTAGTCTTGACAGGGGGATTTTGCATTCACCCCTCCACTTT.

The chain couples TRBV5-1 to TRBJ2-3; 8 bases map to TRBD2. The length of the CDR3 is 14 residues. J gave up 8 bases and V 7 bases, and 12 bases lay outside the gene matches. The germline gives CDR1 SGHRS, CDR2 YFSETQ. The CDR3, as DNA: TGCGCCAGCCACCGGGGGGGCGTCGAAGGTACGCAGTATTTT. Residues: CASHRGGVEGTQYF.

The chain recombines TRBV7-2 with TRBJ1-6, with 8 bases fitting TRBD1. V dropped 3 bases and J dropped 7; count of bases not matched to a gene: 5. Germline V gene lookup returns CDR1 SGHTA and CDR2 FQGNSA. The CDR3 loop spans 15 amino acids. CDR3 region: CASSFNSGGNSPLHF. CDR3 DNA sequence: TGTGCCAGCAGCTTTAACTCAGGGGGCAATTCACCCCTCCACTTT.

This rearrangement joins TRBV3-1 (or the pseudogene TRBV3-2) to TRBJ2-1, with D hard to call. The CDR3 loop spans 16 amino acids. Germline CDR1 LGHDT, CDR2 YNNKEL (reference sequence). The V end was cut by 4 bases, the J end by 0 bases, with 13 bases between. The CDR3 reads CASSPRTLSSYNEQFF. The CDR3, as DNA: TGTGCCAGCAGCCCCCGAACCCTGAGCTCCTACAATGAGCAGTTCTTC.